This T cell receptor beta chain was found in a study of long-term antiretroviral therapy in people with HIV. General study results and limits: Subsequent to ART, diversity was augmented yet persisted below that of transplant donor controls. Information on adherence, resistance and therapy changes was unavailable.

Concerning this clone: No antigen is known for it.

V was trimmed by 6 bases and J by 1 base, leaving 12 bases between them. The CDR3 runs 15 residues. Germline V CDR1 and CDR2: MNHEY, SVGAGI. Sequencing used immunoSEQ v3.0 at survey level. Libraries were prepared by immunoSEQ multiplex PCR; TCRdb keeps only in-frame clonotypes and omits some of them. Among 13,000 to 15,000 clones listed, roughly 80% were seen once. This clonotype was obtained from a middle-aged woman with HIV. The sequences come from unsorted PBMCs, collected 1.8 years before starting antiretroviral therapy. V gene TRBV6-5 combines with J gene TRBJ2-2; maybe TRBD2 (5 bases). The chain's CDR3 is CASRVGVGNTGELFF. CDR3 nucleotides: TGTGCCAGCAGGGTCGGGGTGGGGAACACCGGGGAGCTGTTTTTT.